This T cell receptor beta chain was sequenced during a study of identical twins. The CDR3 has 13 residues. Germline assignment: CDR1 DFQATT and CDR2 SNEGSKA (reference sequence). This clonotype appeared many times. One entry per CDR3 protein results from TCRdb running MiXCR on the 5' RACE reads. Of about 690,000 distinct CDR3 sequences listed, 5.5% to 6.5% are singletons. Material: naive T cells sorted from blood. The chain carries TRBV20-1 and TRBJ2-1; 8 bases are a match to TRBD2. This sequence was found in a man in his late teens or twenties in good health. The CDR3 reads CSRARLANNEQFF. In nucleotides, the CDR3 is TGCAGCCGCGCCCGACTAGCGAACAATGAGCAGTTCTTC.